The TCR beta chain described here comes from a study of blood T cell repertoires in COVID-19. Sequencing was performed with immunoSEQ multiplex PCR; in TCRdb, only in-frame clones are kept and a portion is missing. The repertoire holds about 370,000 clones, more than 70% seen once, with under 4% in the top ten. The J segment lost 7 bases and the V segment lost 2 bases, leaving 6 bases of the junction unmatched. This CDR3 contains 14 residues. Germline lookup yields CDR1 SGHDT and CDR2 YYEEEE. This TCR was recovered from a woman in her 30s with COVID-19, enrolled during active disease. Sequenced sample: peripheral blood. The rearrangement links TRBV5-6 to TRBJ1-2, with 9 positions matching TRBD1. CDR3 nucleotides: TGTGCCAGCAGCTTTGGCGGGACAGGGACTGGCTACACCTTC. Amino acid sequence: CASSFGGTGTGYTF.